The 15 T cell receptor beta chains presented below share a single source sample, sequenced in a study of CD8 T cells in ankylosing spondylitis. TCRdb called the 5' RACE reads again in MiXCR, with one record for every CDR3 protein. The sample records approximately 200,000 distinct CDR3 sequences, roughly 12% being singletons. Sequenced sample: blood, either unsorted or a sorted T cell fraction (not recorded which). The receptors were gathered from a male donor with ankylosing spondylitis or in good health (not recorded which).

This chain uses TRBV4-2 with TRBJ2-7; the D is unclear. The V end lost 2 bases, the J end lost 3 bases, and 14 bases lay between the germline ends. CDR1 is LGHNA, CDR2 YNFKEQ, per germline. The CDR3 length is 15 residues. For the CDR3, the DNA is TGTGCCAGCAGCCAACTCACGCATAGGAACTACGAGCAGTACTTC. It yields the protein CASSQLTHRNYEQYF.

The genes are TRBV12-3 or TRBV12-4 and TRBJ1-1; D not resolved. The CDR3 consists of 11 residues. V lost 6 bases and J lost 10, with 12 bases in between. CDR3 in DNA: TGTGCCAGCAGCCCCGCACTGGGAGCTTTCTTT. Protein sequence: CASSPALGAFF.

This clonotype was counted ten times or more. V gene TRBV6-4 combines with J gene TRBJ2-2, with a weak D call TRBD1 (6 bases). The germline V gene has CDR1 MRHNA and CDR2 SNTAGT. The CDR3 spans 15 residues. Trimming took 3 bases from V and 5 from J, leaving 13 bases between them. The CDR3 protein is CASSEGGDYTGELFF. For the CDR3, the DNA is TGTGCCAGCAGTGAAGGGGGAGATTATACCGGGGAGCTGTTTTTT.

Only a few counts were recorded for this clonotype. The rearrangement uses TRBV7-7 and TRBJ2-1; 9 nucleotides line up with TRBD2. This CDR3 comprises 13 residues. CDR1 and CDR2 (germline): SSHAT, FNYEAQ (reference sequence). CDR3 DNA: TGTGCTTGCGGGACTAGCAACTACAATGAGCAGTTCTTC. Its protein product is CACGTSNYNEQFF.

There are many counts of this clonotype. This chain links TRBV6-5 with TRBJ1-2; D not certain. V lost 1 base and J 8 bases, leaving 11 bases between the germline ends. Germline V gene sequence: CDR1 MNHEY, CDR2 SVGAGI. The CDR3 contains 13 residues. The CDR3 sequence is CASSYFRGSGYTF. The CDR3, as DNA: TGTGCCAGCAGTTACTTTCGGGGAAGCGGCTACACCTTC.

In its sample, this clonotype was seen a few times. This chain links TRBV5-1 with TRBJ2-5; the match to TRBD2 covers 14 bases. V dropped 4 bases and J dropped 5; count of bases not matched to a gene: 4. CDR1 SGHRS and CDR2 YFSETQ come from the germline V gene. The CDR3 is made up of 15 amino acids. CDR3 nucleotides: TGCGCCAGCAGCCCAGGGACTAGCGGGAGTGAGACCCAGTACTTC. Protein product: CASSPGTSGSETQYF.

This clonotype is medium-sized (0.01 to 0.1%) within its sample. The chain uses TRBV10-3 and TRBJ2-3; D uncertain. V gave up 0 bases and J gave up 2 bases, with 3 bases separating them. This CDR3 has 13 amino acids. Per germline, CDR1 ENHRY and CDR2 SYGVKD. This chain's CDR3 is CAISESDTDTQYF. DNA for the CDR3: TGTGCCATCAGTGAGTCTGACACAGATACGCAGTATTTT.

This clonotype appeared a few times. This chain uses TRBV20-1 with TRBJ2-7; D not resolved. The CDR3 is 14 residues long. Looked up from germline, CDR1 is DFQATT and CDR2 is SNEGSKA (reference sequence). V lost 0 bases to trimming and J lost 0 bases, with 9 bases between them. For the CDR3, the DNA is TGCAGTGCTAGAGATCGTCTGGGCTCCTACGAGCAGTACTTC. As protein: CSARDRLGSYEQYF.

This clonotype was seen more than once but under ten times. The chain uses TRBV6-1 and TRBJ2-2, with D perhaps given as TRBD1 or TRBD2 (5 bases each). The CDR3 runs 15 residues. Trimming shortened V by 7 bases and J by 1 base, and 13 bases separated the two germline ends. Germline CDR1 MNHNS, CDR2 SASEGT. CDR3 DNA: TGTGCCAGCACCGGGACCGCAAGGAACACCGGGGAGCTGTTTTTT. It yields the protein CASTGTARNTGELFF.

This clonotype was seen only a few times. The chain employs TRBV6-4 and TRBJ2-1; a possible D gene is TRBD2 (6 bases). Trimming pared 4 bases from V and 8 bases from J, leaving 12 bases between. This CDR3 region has 13 residues. From germline, CDR1 is MRHNA and CDR2 SNTAGT. The DNA for the CDR3 is TGTGCCAGCAGTGTAACTAGCTCAGATGAGCAGTTCTTC. Protein sequence: CASSVTSSDEQFF.

The table lists this clonotype with many counts. This sequence joins TRBV5-5 and TRBJ2-5, with TRBD2 matching over 7 bases. CDR1 and CDR2 (germline): SGHKS, YYEKEE (reference sequence). J was trimmed by 0 bases and V by 3 bases; bases with no gene match: 8. There are 16 residues in the CDR3. The CDR3 DNA is TGTGCCAGCAGCTCCTGGGGGGGACCAGACCAAGAGACCCAGTACTTC. Its translation: CASSSWGGPDQETQYF.

This clonotype was seen ten or more times. The chain employs TRBV12-3 or TRBV12-4 and TRBJ1-2, with D perhaps TRBD1 (6 bases). V was trimmed by 5 bases and J by 5 bases, leaving 12 bases between them. This CDR3 is built from 13 residues. The CDR3 is CASSEGQYYGYTF. The CDR3 bases are TGTGCCAGCAGTGAGGGACAATATTATGGCTACACCTTC.

This clonotype was seen a handful of times. V is TRBV6-2 or TRBV6-3 and J is TRBJ2-7; D unresolved. Germline loops: CDR1 MNHEY, CDR2 SVGEGT. The CDR3 extends over 11 amino acids. Trimming took off 5 bases at V and 6 bases at J, with 8 bases between the two ends. The CDR3 loop is CASSPQTEQYF. In DNA, the CDR3 is TGTGCCAGCAGTCCTCAGACCGAGCAGTACTTC.

This clonotype turned up a few times. This chain connects TRBV18 to TRBJ1-2; D is unresolved. Between the trimmed V and J ends, which lost 3 bases and 4 bases, there was a span of 18 bases. The V gene's germline CDR1 is KGHSH and CDR2 LQKENI. The CDR3 spans 16 residues. The chain's CDR3 is CASSPRRAPESYGYTF. CDR3 DNA sequence: TGTGCCAGCTCACCTCGGAGGGCCCCGGAGAGCTATGGCTACACCTTC.

This clonotype was counted a few times. The rearrangement joins TRBV24-1 to TRBJ2-1, with 11 bases that match TRBD2. CDR3 size: 16 residues. Germline V lookup: CDR1 KGHDR, CDR2 SFDVKD. After removal of 9 bases from V and 3 bases from J, the junction contained 9 bases not matched to a gene. The CDR3: CATGTSGSRNYNEQFF. The CDR3, as DNA: TGTGCCACCGGGACTAGCGGTTCCCGGAACTACAATGAGCAGTTCTTC.